The T cell receptor (beta chain) under discussion was sequenced for a study of post-analysis software for immune sequencing data. The length of the CDR3 is 13 residues. Unmatched junction bases numbered 7, after V lost 5 bases and J lost 8 bases. Germline V lookup: CDR1 SEHNR, CDR2 FQNEAQ (reference sequence). Findings and caveats of the study: Controls had lower frequencies than patients of 4 or 5 TRBV segments, which included TRBV5-6, TRBV5-1 and TRBV20-1. There was significantly lower normalized Chao1 diversity in multiple sclerosis patients than in controls.

In regard to this clonotype: The antigen remains unidentified.

Unique-molecular-identifier-tagged TCR beta cDNA libraries were used. TCRdb re-called the PCR reads through MiXCR, storing one row per CDR3 protein. The data contain about 760,000 distinct CDR3 sequences, roughly 29% of them seen just once; the ten biggest clones take up roughly 0.57%. This clonotype was obtained from a girl between 5 and 17 years old with multiple sclerosis. The chain is built from TRBV7-9 and TRBJ1-2; 8 bases are shared with TRBD1. Sequencing was performed on blood. In DNA, the CDR3 is TGTGCCAGCAGCCACGGGGGACAGGAGGGCTACACCTTC. Encoded protein: CASSHGGQEGYTF.